This T cell receptor beta chain was identified in a study of T cell responses to AZD1222 COVID-19 vaccine (TCRdb year 2021). Some background on the complete study: A total of approximately 230 trial participants underwent TCR sequencing, of whom 200 to 220 received two doses of AZD1222 and some 25 received two doses of the MenACWY control vaccine. Trial participants were enrolled by age into 18-55, 56-69 and 70-plus year subgroups, with approximately 150, 28 and 58 TCR-sequenced participants respectively.

Study-wide findings and limitations: Spike-specific TCR breadth and depth rose significantly after two AZD1222 doses compared with day 0 and with MenACWY recipients. The 56-69-year group was small, and its depth increase did not reach significance, likely because of low power. Participants were mostly white British and included more females than males, and it was suggested by the authors that clonal diversity may have been underestimated. The vaccine-associated CD4 TCRs covered the entire spike protein, and the dominant responses fell in regions 160-218 and 743-854. Because no samples from the day 14 peak response were available, repertoires could be characterized only after the peak T cell response. Conclusions about previously exposed vaccinees were limited because only a handful of AZD1222 recipients were SARS-CoV-2 seropositive at baseline. Epitopes outside the regions mutated in the B.1.351 and B.1.1.7 variants were reportedly recognized by nearly half of the unique spike-specific TCRs.

Based on the germline V gene, the CDR1 and CDR2 sequences are MGHRA and YSYEKL. The junction carries 14 bases between V and J, which are trimmed by 2 bases and 4 bases respectively. The cysteine opens and the phenylalanine closes a CDR3 of 15 amino acids. Just CDR3 DNA is preserved here, 45 bases in frame from base 1. For this clone: The antigen it binds to is not known. Base qualities were left out, and no much larger clone turns up one base away.

The CDR3 regions of human TCRbeta chains were subjected to immunosequencing. The paper's processing steps were these. TCRs in the repertoires were compared against a reference library of SARS-CoV-2-specific TCRs that had been generated with the MIRA antigen-specificity platform. Breadth was defined as the fraction of unique TCRs that were SARS-CoV-2-associated. Depth was defined as the fraction of total T cells that were SARS-CoV-2-associated. Using the MIRA data, every spike-specific TCR was mapped to the spike region that the TCR reacted to and assigned to either a CD4 or a CD8 class. Log10-transformed breadth and depth values were compared by one-way ANOVA with Sidak's multiple comparisons tests. TCRdb carries this immuneACCESS record with in-frame sequences only. Its versions omit some clonotypes, under half of them owing to an unresolved V gene in the studies checked, with the rest unexplained. V, J and clone size reflect that table, while D and trimming were determined from the DNA. The table for this sample lists about 89,000 clones; around 91% of them were counted only once. About 6.1% of the sample rests with the top ten.

The time point label for this specimen denotes: about 28 days (+/-7) after the second vaccine dose. AZD1222 recipients given second doses at about 4 weeks or at about 12 weeks were pooled, since spike-specific TCR depth and breadth were not found to differ between the two schedules. The vaccinee samples were drawn from two UK trials, COV001 and COV002, one of which was a single-blind randomized controlled phase 2/3 trial testing AZD1222 (ChAdOx1 nCoV-19) in healthy adults. For TCRbeta chain sequencing, PBMC samples from trial participants were taken at day 0 and at day 28 after the second dose. This material consisted of peripheral blood, taken 28 days after the second AZD1222 dose. The V and J genes are TRBV4-1 and TRBJ1-2; no D segment can be confidently identified. The source is an adult who received the AZD1222 COVID-19 vaccine. The CDR3 reads CASSQLGVGLYGYTF. The DNA sequence is given as TGCGCCAGCAGCCAATTGGGCGTGGGCCTCTATGGCTACACCTTC.